One and the same sample provided the 19 T cell receptor beta chains below, sequenced in a study of blood T cell repertoires in COVID-19. Sequencing was performed with immunoSEQ multiplex PCR; in TCRdb, only in-frame clones are kept and a portion is missing. The data contain under 250,000 clones, roughly 86% of them singletons. The sample taken for sequencing was peripheral blood. The origin of the receptors is a woman in her 50s with active or convalescent COVID-19.

The rearrangement uses TRBV28 and TRBJ1-2; maybe TRBD1 (6 bases). Looked up from germline, CDR1 is MDHEN and CDR2 is SYDVKM. CDR3 size: 15 residues. The germline V and J ends were trimmed by 5 bases and 2 bases, with 15 bases remaining between them. The CDR3 sequence is CASSTKTGPNYGYTF. The CDR3 bases are TGTGCCAGCAGTACCAAGACAGGACCCAACTATGGCTACACCTTC.

This clone has only one observation. This sequence joins TRBV29-1 and TRBJ1-1, with unresolved D. The V gene lost 3 bases and the J gene lost 2 bases, with 4 bases spanning the gap. This CDR3 is built from 11 residues. CDR1 and CDR2 (germline): SQVTM, ANQGSEA. CDR3 sequence reads: CSVDTNTEAFF. The CDR3 DNA sequence: TGCAGCGTTGACACAAACACTGAAGCTTTCTTT. Based on the CDR3 plus reference TRBV29-1 and TRBJ1-1, the full variable domain is SAVISQKPSRDICQRGTSLTIQCQVDSQVTMMFWYRQQPGQSLTLIATANQGSEATYESGFVIDKFPISRPNLTFSTLTVSNMSPEDSSIYLCSVDTNTEAFFGQGTRLTVV.

The chain couples TRBV6-6 to TRBJ1-2; 9 bases align to TRBD1. In germline, CDR1 is MNHNY, CDR2 SVGAGI (reference sequence). V shed 5 bases and J 4 bases; nucleotides not matched to a gene: 11. CDR3 length equals 16 residues. This CDR3 is CASSPGDREGSYGYTF. CDR3 in DNA: TGTGCCAGCAGTCCTGGGGACAGGGAAGGCAGCTATGGCTACACCTTC.

This clone was seen only once. The CDR3 coding sequence is TGCGCCAGCAGCCCCTTAGCGGGATCGAACACCGGGGAGCTGTTTTTT. It specifies CASSPLAGSNTGELFF. This chain uses TRBV5-1 with TRBJ2-2, with TRBD2 matching over 8 bases. The CDR3 spans 16 residues. The germline V gene encodes CDR1 SGHRS and CDR2 YFSETQ. With 4 bases clipped from V and 0 bases from J, the junction kept 5 bases outside the gene matches.

V and J are TRBV28 and TRBJ2-1, with TRBD1 matching 7 bases. The trim removed 2 bases at V and 6 bases at J, leaving 4 bases unmatched. Germline V gene data show CDR1 as MDHEN and CDR2 as SYDVKM. This CDR3 comprises 14 residues. The CDR3 is CASSLGQVVNEQFF. CDR3 nucleotide sequence: TGTGCCAGCAGTTTAGGACAGGTAGTCAATGAGCAGTTCTTC.

J is TRBJ1-2 and V is TRBV5-6, with D tentatively TRBD1 (6 bases). V lost 0 bases and J 8 bases, leaving 17 bases between the germline ends. The CDR3 length is 15 residues. Germline V gene sequence: CDR1 SGHDT, CDR2 YYEEEE. CDR3 bases: TGTGCCAGCAGCTTGGGAGGGACACGGGCTGGAGGCTACACCTTC. It codes for CASSLGGTRAGGYTF.

A few counts support this clone. V gene TRBV5-1 combines with J gene TRBJ2-3, with TRBD2 matching over 10 bases. Trimming took 7 bases from V and 2 from J; bases not matched to a gene: 7. CDR3 size: 15 residues. Germline V lookup: CDR1 SGHRS, CDR2 YFSETQ. The CDR3: CASRSGGRTTDTQYF. CDR3 coding DNA: TGCGCCAGCCGTAGCGGGGGGAGAACCACAGATACGCAGTATTTT.

The chain employs TRBV7-2 and TRBJ2-2; 7 bases agree with TRBD1. Germline V gives CDR1 SGHTA, CDR2 FQGNSA. The trim removed 1 base at V and 0 bases at J, leaving 5 bases unmatched. The CDR3 is made up of 17 amino acids. CDR3 coding DNA: TGTGCCAGCAGCTTAGTCTGGGACAGCCCGAACACCGGGGAGCTGTTTTTT. Translated, it gives CASSLVWDSPNTGELFF.

The rearrangement links TRBV10-3 to TRBJ1-5; maybe TRBD1 (5 bases). In germline, CDR1 is ENHRY, CDR2 SYGVKD. V was clipped by 4 bases and J by 3 bases, with 7 bases between them. This CDR3 contains 13 residues. CDR3: CAISGTFNQPQHF. The CDR3 coding sequence is TGTGCCATCAGTGGGACATTCAATCAGCCCCAGCATTTT.

This clone was observed a handful of times. The V and J genes are TRBV12-5 and TRBJ1-3; a possible D gene is TRBD1 (6 bases). Trimming pared 4 bases from V and 4 bases from J, leaving 11 bases between. The CDR3 runs to 14 residues. In germline, CDR1 is LGHNT, CDR2 FRNRAP. This CDR3 reads CASGSGGPGNTIYF. CDR3 sequence (DNA): TGTGCTAGTGGTTCCGGGGGGCCAGGAAACACCATATATTTT.

The chain uses TRBV29-1 and TRBJ1-2, with TRBD1 matching 11 bases. Losses at the gene ends were 8 bases for V and 8 bases for J; bases not matched to a gene: 4. This CDR3 is built from 11 residues. Per germline, CDR1 SQVTM and CDR2 ANQGSEA. This CDR3 is CSSGQGAGYTF. DNA of the CDR3: TGCAGCTCTGGACAGGGGGCAGGCTACACCTTC.

The chain is built from TRBV19 and TRBJ1-1, with a weak D call TRBD1 (5 bases). CDR3 length equals 16 residues. The germline CDR1 and CDR2 sequences are LNHDA and SQIVND (reference sequence). V lost 6 bases to trimming and J lost 1 base, with 18 bases between them. This CDR3 reads CASSAGRWGGNTEAFF. The CDR3 DNA reads TGTGCCAGTAGCGCTGGCCGTTGGGGGGGGAACACTGAAGCTTTCTTT.

J is TRBJ2-1 and V is TRBV5-1, with D perhaps TRBD1 (6 bases). Trimming pared 4 bases from V and 1 base from J, leaving 9 bases between. This CDR3 region has 14 residues. Germline CDR1 SGHRS, CDR2 YFSETQ. The CDR3 bases are TGCGCCAGCAGCACAGACAGGTCCTACAATGAGCAGTTCTTC. Amino acid sequence: CASSTDRSYNEQFF.

This clone appeared a single time. The genes are TRBV7-9 and TRBJ1-2; possible D gene TRBD1, 5 bases. Germline V CDR1 and CDR2: SEHNR, FQNEAQ (reference sequence). The length of the CDR3 is 17 residues. V gave up 5 bases and J gave up 5 bases, with 24 bases separating them. CDR3 bases: TGTGCCAGCAGCATCACCCGGGCACAAACGCGGGGGTATGGCTACACCTTC. It yields the protein CASSITRAQTRGYGYTF.

The rearrangement joins TRBV2 to TRBJ2-7; 7 nucleotides agree with TRBD2. V lost 8 bases and J lost 1; bases outside the gene matches: 5. The CDR3 consists of 13 residues. Germline V lookup: CDR1 SNHLY, CDR2 FYNNEI. CDR3 DNA sequence: TGTGCCAGCCGGGTCGGGGGGTCCTACGAGCAGTACGTC. Protein product: CASRVGGSYEQYV.

The gene calls are TRBV7-6 and TRBJ2-7, with D possibly being TRBD2 (6 bases). The CDR3 is 13 amino acids. Germline loops: CDR1 SGHVS, CDR2 FNYEAQ. With 0 bases removed from V and 6 bases from J, the gap between germline ends came to 9 bases. CDR3 residues: CASSLAGRGEQYV. CDR3 sequence (DNA): TGTGCCAGCAGCTTAGCTGGGCGGGGCGAGCAGTACGTC.

This clone has a handful of counts. CDR3 residues: CASMGGPFAFF. In DNA, the CDR3 is TGTGCCAGCATGGGGGGGCCCTTTGCTTTCTTT. The rearrangement links TRBV28 to TRBJ1-1, with a possible D match to TRBD1 (6 bases). Trimming shortened V by 7 bases and J by 11 bases, and 14 bases separated the two germline ends. There are 11 residues in the CDR3. CDR1 is MDHEN, CDR2 SYDVKM, per germline. The complete variable domain, with remaining parts taken from reference TRBV28 and TRBJ1-1, reads DVKVTQSSRYLVKRTGEKVFLECVQDMDHENMFWYRQDPGLGLRLIYFSYDVKMKEKGDIPEGYSVSREKKERFSLILESASTNQTSMYLCASMGGPFAFFGQGTRLTVV.

This clone has at least ten counts. The gene calls are TRBV5-6 and TRBJ1-1; possible D gene TRBD1, 5 bases. Between the trimmed V and J ends, which lost 4 bases and 2 bases, there was a span of 9 bases. Per the germline V gene, CDR1 is SGHDT and CDR2 is YYEEEE. This CDR3 has 13 amino acids. CDR3 DNA sequence: TGTGCCAGCAGCCCAGGGTTCAACACTGAAGCTTTCTTT. Protein: CASSPGFNTEAFF.

This sequence joins TRBV6-2 or TRBV6-3 and TRBJ1-1; D gene ambiguous. The CDR3 is 14 residues long. V lost 0 bases to trimming and J lost 4 bases, with 9 bases between them. CDR1 and CDR2 (germline): MNHEY, SVGEGT. The DNA of the CDR3 is TGTGCCAGCAGTTACTCTTGGTCGGTCACTGAAGCTTTCTTT. Translation gives CASSYSWSVTEAFF.